These 17 T cell receptor beta chains were sequenced from one sample in a study of blood T cells in healthy people across ages. The authors ran a second PCR of roughly 6 to 12 cycles using a sample-barcoded 5' primer and a J-beta primer mix. Via MiXCR, TCRdb re-called the 5' RACE reads, giving one row per CDR3 protein. The table includes around 800,000 distinct CDR3 sequences, around 62% detected once. The sequencing sample was made of blood. Receptors originate from a man under 40 in good health.

This chain links TRBV7-2 with TRBJ2-7; 9 bases line up with TRBD2. The J call may not be correct, given that the DNA end is closer to TRBJ2-5. The germline V gene has CDR1 SGHTA and CDR2 FQGNSA. This CDR3 is built from 15 residues. The CDR3 coding sequence is TGTGCCAGCAGCTACGGGACTAGCACCGGTGGGACCCAGTACTTC. Translation gives CASSYGTSTGGTQYF.

This rearrangement joins TRBV15 to TRBJ1-4; D gene unclear. V was shortened by 4 bases and J by 5 bases, with 8 bases between the two germline ends. The CDR3 spans 13 residues. CDR1 and CDR2 from the germline V gene are LNHNV and YYDKDF (reference sequence). The CDR3 sequence: CATSNPWNEKLFF. For the CDR3, the DNA is TGTGCCACCAGCAACCCATGGAATGAAAAACTGTTTTTT. Together with reference TRBV15 and TRBJ1-4, the CDR3 gives the full variable domain: DAMVIQNPRYQVTQFGKPVTLSCSQTLNHNVMYWYQQKSSQAPKLLFHYYDKDFNNEADTPDNFQSRRPNTSFCFLDIRSPGLGDTAMYLCATSNPWNEKLFFGSGTQLSVL.

V gene TRBV29-1 combines with J gene TRBJ2-7, with D uncertain. V was cut by 5 bases and J by 3 bases, with 14 bases left in between. The germline V gene encodes CDR1 SQVTM and CDR2 ANQGSEA. The CDR3 has 13 residues. The CDR3 DNA reads TGCAGCGTTAATGAAGGAACCTACTACGAGCAGTACTTC. Its translation: CSVNEGTYYEQYF.

Note on this clonotype: The junction differs from germline at one of its ends, possibly a read error. This sequence joins TRBV4-3 and TRBJ2-1; D unclear. Germline V gene lookup returns CDR1 LGHNA and CDR2 YSLEER. CDR3 size: 15 residues. The CDR3 loop reads CASSQDLEPHNEQVF. DNA for the CDR3: TGCGCCAGCAGCCAAGATTTAGAGCCCCACAATGAGCAGGTCTTC.

The chain recombines TRBV20-1 with TRBJ1-1; 8 positions agree with TRBD1. The germline V gene has CDR1 DFQATT and CDR2 SNEGSKA (reference sequence). V dropped 6 bases and J dropped 2; count of bases not matched to a gene: 5. There are 13 residues in the CDR3. In DNA form, the CDR3 reads TGCAGTGCAGAACAGGGGGGCAACACTGAAGCTTTCTTT. Translating gives CSAEQGGNTEAFF.

This clonotype appeared a single time. The chain carries TRBV6-2 or TRBV6-3 and TRBJ2-1, with D perhaps matching TRBD2 (7 bases). Per the germline V gene, CDR1 is MNHEY and CDR2 is SVGEGT. This CDR3 comprises 15 residues. V lost 0 bases and J 8 bases, leaving 14 bases between the germline ends. The CDR3 protein is CASSYSAGAQDEQFF. The CDR3 nucleotides read TGTGCCAGCAGTTACTCGGCGGGGGCGCAGGATGAGCAGTTCTTC.

The rearrangement uses TRBV12-3 or TRBV12-4 and TRBJ2-7, with no clear D. CDR3 length: 12 amino acids. V was shortened by 6 bases and J by 6 bases, with 12 bases between the two germline ends. The CDR3 reads CASRGRALEQYF. CDR3 in DNA: TGTGCCAGCAGGGGAAGGGCCCTCGAGCAGTACTTC.

The chain combines TRBV12-3 or TRBV12-4 with TRBJ1-3, with 7 positions matching TRBD1. V was clipped by 3 bases and J by 2 bases; unmatched bases: 25. This CDR3 is built from 22 residues. CDR3 coding DNA: TGTGCCAGCAGTTTCATTGTATTTTATGACAGGGAGAGGTCGGGCGCTGGAAACACCATATATTTT. It specifies CASSFIVFYDRERSGAGNTIYF.

This clonotype was recorded a few times. J is TRBJ1-4 and V is TRBV7-2; D remains ambiguous. The CDR3 is 13 residues long. Trimming stripped 2 bases from V and 8 bases from J, with 9 bases between. Germline CDR1 SGHTA, CDR2 FQGNSA. The CDR3: CASSLSWGEKLFF. CDR3 bases: TGTGCCAGCAGCTTAAGCTGGGGAGAAAAACTGTTTTTT.

The CDR3 region is CASSRRGEYQETQYF. Written as DNA, the CDR3 is TGCGCCAGCAGCCGCAGGGGGGAGTACCAAGAGACCCAGTACTTC. This rearrangement joins TRBV4-3 to TRBJ2-5, with D maybe TRBD1 (7 bases). This CDR3 is 15 amino acids long. In germline, CDR1 is LGHNA, CDR2 YSLEER. The V end was cut by 4 bases, the J end by 0 bases, with 12 bases between.

The J gene is TRBJ1-2, the V gene TRBV6-5, with unresolved D. Germline CDR1 and CDR2: MNHEY and SVGAGI. The V gene lost 1 base and the J gene lost 0 bases, with 15 bases spanning the gap. This CDR3 contains 17 residues. This CDR3 reads CASSYWGRRGANYGYTF. CDR3 nucleotides: TGTGCCAGCAGTTACTGGGGTCGCCGGGGAGCTAACTATGGCTACACCTTC.

The V call is TRBV27, the J call TRBJ2-7; D remains ambiguous. The ends were cut back, 2 bases at V and 0 bases at J, with 5 bases in the middle. CDR3 length: 13 amino acids. Germline values: CDR1 MNHEY, CDR2 SMNVEV (reference sequence). The chain's CDR3 is CASSLIGSYEQYF. The CDR3 region has the DNA TGTGCCAGCAGTTTAATCGGCTCCTACGAGCAGTACTTC.

This CDR3 reads CSAESGGAETKNIQYF. The CDR3 region has the DNA TGCAGTGCAGAAAGCGGGGGGGCCGAGACCAAAAACATTCAGTACTTC. This rearrangement joins TRBV20-1 to TRBJ2-4; 10 bases fit TRBD2. Per the germline V gene, CDR1 is DFQATT and CDR2 is SNEGSKA (reference sequence). The V and J ends lost 6 bases and 2 bases, in that order; junction bases with no gene match: 10. The CDR3 consists of 16 residues.

The J gene is TRBJ2-1, the V gene TRBV9; D perhaps matches TRBD2 (5 bases). Trimming pared 6 bases from V and 0 bases from J, leaving 19 bases between. This CDR3 contains 17 residues. CDR1 and CDR2 (germline): SGDLS, YYNGEE. CDR3 DNA: TGTGCCAGCACCCAATCGGGTCCGGGGAGCTCCTACAATGAGCAGTTCTTC. Amino acids: CASTQSGPGSSYNEQFF.

CDR3 coding DNA: TGTGCCAGCAGCTTGGAGTTCGGACTCTACGAGCAGTACTTC. This translates into CASSLEFGLYEQYF. The chain uses TRBV5-5 and TRBJ2-7, with a weak D call TRBD2 (5 bases). This CDR3 spans 14 amino acids. Trimming shortened V by 0 bases and J by 3 bases, and 10 bases separated the two germline ends. Looked up from germline, CDR1 is SGHKS and CDR2 is YYEKEE (reference sequence).

The chain is built from TRBV19 and TRBJ2-1; D is perhaps TRBD2 (6 bases). Trimming cost V 7 bases and J 0 bases, with 13 bases left between them. Germline values: CDR1 LNHDA, CDR2 SQIVND (reference sequence). CDR3 size: 15 residues. The CDR3 DNA sequence: TGTGCCAGTAAGGCGGGGCACTACTCCTACAATGAGCAGTTCTTC. Amino acids: CASKAGHYSYNEQFF.

The V and J genes are TRBV28 and TRBJ2-7, with TRBD2 identical over 7 bases. This CDR3 contains 15 residues. The J segment lost 5 bases and the V segment lost 7 bases, leaving 14 bases of the junction unmatched. Germline V gene lookup returns CDR1 MDHEN and CDR2 SYDVKM. CDR3 residues: CASIFKGEGFNEQYF. Written as DNA, the CDR3 is TGTGCCAGCATCTTCAAAGGGGAGGGGTTTAACGAGCAGTACTTC.